The 32 T cell receptor beta chains listed next were all sequenced from one sample in a study of blood T cell repertoires in COVID-19. Generated by immunoSEQ multiplex PCR, the TCRdb table keeps only in-frame clones and is missing some. Among about 150,000 clones listed, roughly 79% were seen once. The sequenced sample consisted of peripheral blood. These receptors were taken from a human donor with acute or convalescent COVID-19. The donor label of this sample is uncertain.

This clone showed up just once. The V call is TRBV20-1, the J call TRBJ1-1; 8 nucleotides line up with TRBD1. Germline V gene sequence: CDR1 DFQATT, CDR2 SNEGSKA (reference sequence). Trimming took 3 bases from V and 5 from J; bases not matched to a gene: 2. The length of the CDR3 is 12 residues. The CDR3 sequence: CSASQGATEAFF. The CDR3 coding sequence is TGCAGTGCTAGTCAGGGGGCAACTGAAGCTTTCTTT.

The chain joins TRBV18 to TRBJ2-1, with D hard to call. Germline V gene lookup returns CDR1 KGHSH and CDR2 LQKENI. The V and J ends lost 3 bases and 4 bases respectively, with 10 bases between them. The CDR3 totals 14 residues. The CDR3 coding sequence is TGTGCCAGCTCACCCCCTCCCTTATACAATGAGCAGTTCTTC. This translates into CASSPPPLYNEQFF. The whole variable domain, filled in from reference TRBV18 and TRBJ2-1, reads NAGVMQNPRHLVRRRGQEARLRCSPMKGHSHVYWYRQLPEEGLKFMVYLQKENIIDESGMPKERFSAEFPKEGPSILRIQQVVRGDSAAYFCASSPPPLYNEQFFGPGTRLTVL.

The chain joins TRBV18 to TRBJ1-2, with a possible D match to TRBD1 (5 bases). V gave up 6 bases and J gave up 4 bases, with 12 bases separating them. There are 13 residues in the CDR3. Per the germline V gene, CDR1 is KGHSH and CDR2 is LQKENI. In nucleotides, the CDR3 is TGTGCCAGCTCCTCCGACAGCCTCTATGGCTACACCTTC. This codes for CASSSDSLYGYTF. Together with reference TRBV18 and TRBJ1-2, the CDR3 gives the full variable domain: NAGVMQNPRHLVRRRGQEARLRCSPMKGHSHVYWYRQLPEEGLKFMVYLQKENIIDESGMPKERFSAEFPKEGPSILRIQQVVRGDSAAYFCASSSDSLYGYTFGSGTRLTVV.

The chain couples TRBV2 to TRBJ1-5; 7 positions match TRBD1. CDR3 length equals 17 residues. The J segment lost 7 bases and the V segment lost 4 bases, leaving 16 bases of the junction unmatched. CDR1 is SNHLY, CDR2 FYNNEI, per germline. CDR3: CASSGTSWTGEKQPQHF. The DNA for the CDR3 is TGTGCCAGCAGTGGGACCTCTTGGACAGGCGAGAAACAGCCCCAGCATTTT.

The V and J genes are TRBV5-1 and TRBJ1-1; 11 bases match TRBD1. The CDR3 has 14 residues. Trimming at V came to 2 bases and at J to 5 bases, leaving 2 bases not matched to a gene. Looked up from germline, CDR1 is SGHRS and CDR2 is YFSETQ. The chain's CDR3 is CASSFGTGGTEAFF. CDR3 DNA sequence: TGCGCCAGCAGCTTCGGGACAGGGGGGACTGAAGCTTTCTTT.

The chain links TRBV30 to TRBJ2-5; a weak D match, TRBD1 (6 bases). This CDR3 contains 13 residues. The V gene lost 5 bases and the J gene lost 5 bases, with 15 bases spanning the gap. In germline, CDR1 is GTSNPN, CDR2 SVGIG (reference sequence). The CDR3: CAWGRTGPETQYF. The CDR3 DNA follows: TGTGCCTGGGGTCGAACAGGGCCGGAGACCCAGTACTTC.

This clone was counted a few times. The CDR3 DNA reads as TGTGCCAGCAGTGACCTCCTCACCCCGGACAGGGAATTCGACACTGAAGCTTTCTTT. Its protein is CASSDLLTPDREFDTEAFF. The rearrangement uses TRBV2 and TRBJ1-1; 8 bases match TRBD1. The CDR3 length is 19 residues. Per the germline V gene, CDR1 is SNHLY and CDR2 is FYNNEI. Germline trimming cut 3 bases from V and 3 bases from J; bases unmatched to any gene: 18.

The chain couples TRBV9 to TRBJ2-3; no definite D call. The length of the CDR3 is 14 residues. CDR1 and CDR2 (germline): SGDLS, YYNGEE. V gave up 4 bases and J gave up 6 bases, with 15 bases separating them. The CDR3 nucleotides are TGTGCCAGCAGCCTAAGTCTTGACGGGGATACGCAGTATTTT. It specifies CASSLSLDGDTQYF.

This chain joins TRBV11-1 and TRBJ2-7, with 12 bases lining up with TRBD2. V lost 0 bases to trimming and J lost 3 bases; unmatched junction nucleotides: 6. Per germline, CDR1 SGHAT and CDR2 FQDESV (reference sequence). The CDR3 is 17 amino acids. CDR3 coding DNA: TGTGCCAGCAGCTTAGCGATTGGACTAGCGGGAAGCTACGAGCAGTACGTC. Encoded protein: CASSLAIGLAGSYEQYV.

The CDR3 region is CASFSLLPTGPAKSGYTF. In DNA form, the CDR3 reads TGTGCCAGCTTTTCCTTATTACCGACAGGACCCGCGAAGAGTGGCTACACCTTC. The chain carries TRBV18 and TRBJ1-2, with a tentative D call TRBD1 (6 bases). Trimming cost V 7 bases and J 7 bases, with 31 bases left between them. The CDR3 length is 18 residues. Looked up from germline, CDR1 is KGHSH and CDR2 is LQKENI.

The chain uses TRBV7-8 and TRBJ1-1; TRBD1 is a possible D gene (5 bases). Deletions cut 0 bases from V and 1 base from J, with 9 bases between. Germline V gives CDR1 SGHVS, CDR2 FQNEAQ. The CDR3 length is 15 residues. In nucleotides, the CDR3 is TGTGCCAGCAGCTTAGCTGGGCAGGGGAACACTGAAGCTTTCTTT. Its protein is CASSLAGQGNTEAFF.

This chain uses TRBV5-8 with TRBJ1-1; D remains unclear. Germline CDR1 reads SGHTS; CDR2 reads YDEGEE. Trimming removed 4 bases from V and 7 bases from J, with 11 bases in between. The CDR3 runs to 12 residues. Written as DNA, the CDR3 is TGTGCCAGCAGCCTCACGAACGGTGAAGCTTTCTTT. Amino acid sequence: CASSLTNGEAFF.

V is TRBV15 and J is TRBJ1-1, with D unresolved. CDR3 length: 15 amino acids. Looked up from germline, CDR1 is LNHNV and CDR2 is YYDKDF (reference sequence). V gave up 5 bases and J gave up 0 bases, with 13 bases separating them. As DNA, the CDR3 is TGTGCCACCAGCGCGGGGAAGAGGTTGAACACTGAAGCTTTCTTT. This gives the protein CATSAGKRLNTEAFF.

The chain uses TRBV19 and TRBJ1-5; 8 nucleotides agree with TRBD1. This CDR3 is 15 amino acids long. The germline CDR1 and CDR2 sequences are LNHDA and SQIVND (reference sequence). V was pared by 6 bases and J by 4 bases, with 8 bases of the junction left unmatched. The CDR3 coding sequence is TGTGCCAGTAGGACGACAGGGGAGGGGAATCAGCCCCAGCATTTT. This codes for CASRTTGEGNQPQHF.

The CDR3 loop is CASSIGQGQETQYF. For the CDR3, the DNA is TGTGCCAGTAGTATCGGGCAGGGCCAAGAGACCCAGTACTTC. The chain carries TRBV19 and TRBJ2-5; perhaps TRBD1 as D (5 bases). Germline V CDR1 and CDR2: LNHDA, SQIVND (reference sequence). Trimming took off 3 bases at V and 1 base at J, with 9 bases between the two ends. The CDR3 length is 14 residues.

The chain joins TRBV6-4 to TRBJ2-6; TRBD1 aligns across 10 bases. The length of the CDR3 is 16 residues. Germline-derived CDR1 and CDR2 are MRHNA and SNTAGT. Trimming took 7 bases from V and 2 from J; bases not matched to a gene: 5. CDR3 sequence reads: CASKPGTGAGANVLTF. The CDR3 DNA reads as TGTGCCAGCAAGCCCGGGACAGGGGCTGGGGCCAACGTCCTGACTTTC.

The chain employs TRBV6-5 and TRBJ2-7; 9 bases match TRBD1. The germline V gene has CDR1 MNHEY and CDR2 SVGAGI. The CDR3 covers 15 residues. Trimming cost V 5 bases and J 3 bases; bases outside gene matches: 8. The CDR3, as DNA: TGTGCCAGCAGTCCTTCTGGGGGACAGGGCTACGAGCAGTACTTC. It is translated as CASSPSGGQGYEQYF.

There are many counts of this clone. The rearrangement joins TRBV5-5 to TRBJ2-1; D is perhaps TRBD1 (6 bases). The CDR3 consists of 14 residues. Germline-derived CDR1 and CDR2 are SGHKS and YYEKEE (reference sequence). Between the trimmed V and J ends, which lost 2 bases and 3 bases, there was a span of 9 bases. The CDR3 spells CASSLGQLYNEQFF. In DNA, the CDR3 is TGTGCCAGCAGCTTAGGACAGCTCTACAATGAGCAGTTCTTC.

The chain carries TRBV2 and TRBJ2-1; D call uncertain. The CDR3 runs 12 residues. Trimming shortened V by 6 bases and J by 7 bases, and 10 bases separated the two germline ends. Germline CDR1 reads SNHLY; CDR2 reads FYNNEI. The CDR3 DNA follows: TGTGCCAGCAGGAGAACTTGGAATGAGCAGTTCTTC. Translated, it gives CASRRTWNEQFF.

The chain couples TRBV15 to TRBJ2-3, with 8 bases aligning to TRBD1. V was pared by 3 bases and J by 3 bases, with 11 bases of the junction left unmatched. CDR1 is LNHNV, CDR2 YYDKDF, per germline (reference sequence). This CDR3 is 17 amino acids long. The CDR3 spells CATSRGDIQGATDTQYF. The CDR3 nucleotides are TGTGCCACCAGCAGGGGAGATATCCAGGGGGCAACAGATACGCAGTATTTT.

The chain combines TRBV6-5 with TRBJ1-3; tentative D call: TRBD1 (5 bases). V was shortened by 0 bases and J by 5 bases, with 8 bases between the two germline ends. The CDR3 consists of 14 residues. Germline CDR1 reads MNHEY; CDR2 reads SVGAGI. In DNA form, the CDR3 reads TGTGCCAGCAGTTACTCGAGACAGAGAAACACCATATATTTT. It is translated as CASSYSRQRNTIYF.

The gene calls are TRBV5-1 and TRBJ1-1, with D perhaps matching TRBD1 (5 bases). The CDR3 totals 13 residues. V was clipped by 1 base and J by 1 base, with 5 bases between them. Germline CDR1 is SGHRS and CDR2 is YFSETQ. The CDR3, as DNA: TGCGCCAGCAGCTTGCAGGGGAACACTGAAGCTTTCTTT. Translated, it gives CASSLQGNTEAFF.

This chain uses TRBV3-1 (or the pseudogene TRBV3-2) with TRBJ1-4; TRBD1 is a possible D gene (6 bases). V lost 3 bases, J lost 14 bases, and 16 bases lay in between. The CDR3 is 13 amino acids. The germline gives CDR1 LGHDT, CDR2 YNNKEL (reference sequence). The chain's CDR3 is CASSQREGVKLFF. The CDR3 DNA reads TGTGCCAGCAGCCAGCGCGAGGGGGTGAAGCTGTTTTTT.

This chain joins TRBV19 and TRBJ2-1; 7 bases align to TRBD1. CDR3 length: 16 amino acids. The trim removed 3 bases at V and 7 bases at J, leaving 12 bases unmatched. Germline CDR1 reads LNHDA; CDR2 reads SQIVND (reference sequence). The CDR3 DNA follows: TGTGCCAGTAGTATGGGACAGTCCCAGGGGCTAAATGAGCAGTTCTTC. This sequence encodes CASSMGQSQGLNEQFF. Full variable domain (outside the CDR3, taken from reference TRBV19 and TRBJ2-1): DGGITQSPKYLFRKEGQNVTLSCEQNLNHDAMYWYRQDPGQGLRLIYYSQIVNDFQKGDIAEGYSVSREKKESFPLTVTSAQKNPTAFYLCASSMGQSQGLNEQFFGPGTRLTVL.

The DNA for the CDR3 is TGTGCCAGCAGCTACCGGGACAGGGGGAACGAGCAGTACTTC. It codes for CASSYRDRGNEQYF. The rearrangement links TRBV11-3 to TRBJ2-7; 11 nucleotides align to TRBD1. V gave up 4 bases and J gave up 5 bases; unmatched junction bases: 4. Looked up from germline, CDR1 is SGHNT and CDR2 is YENEEA. The CDR3 loop spans 14 amino acids.

The chain joins TRBV28 to TRBJ1-3, with a weak D call TRBD1 (5 bases). Germline CDR1 and CDR2: MDHEN and SYDVKM. The germline V and J ends were trimmed by 7 bases and 3 bases, with 13 bases remaining between them. This CDR3 is built from 14 residues. The CDR3 DNA sequence: TGTGCCAGCATCCAGGCAGGGCGTGGAAACACCATATATTTT. Protein product: CASIQAGRGNTIYF.

The chain has TRBV25-1 and TRBJ1-5, with 7 positions matching TRBD1. CDR3 length: 13 residues. CDR1 is MGHDK, CDR2 SYGVNS, per germline. Trimming cost V 4 bases and J 5 bases; bases outside gene matches: 2. The CDR3 DNA reads TGTGCCAGCAGTGGACAGGGCTATCAGCCCCAGCATTTT. It is translated as CASSGQGYQPQHF.

CDR3 in DNA: TGTGCCAGCAGCTTCGGACAGGGCCATGGCTACACCTTC. Translation gives CASSFGQGHGYTF. This rearrangement joins TRBV11-2 to TRBJ1-2; TRBD1 agrees at 8 bases. The CDR3 is made up of 13 amino acids. The ends lost 3 bases at V and 6 bases at J; junction bases unmatched: 3. The V gene's germline CDR1 is SGHAT and CDR2 FQNNGV.

The chain joins TRBV21-1 to TRBJ2-7; the table assigns TRBD2, which was not confirmed against the DNA. TRBV21-1 is labeled a pseudogene. This CDR3 contains 14 residues. The CDR3 coding sequence is TGTGCCAGCAGCCCGACGGGGGGGGATAAAGAGCAGTACTTC. This sequence encodes CASSPTGGDKEQYF.

The chain employs TRBV6-5 and TRBJ1-1; TRBD1 aligns across 8 bases. V lost 4 bases to trimming and J lost 1 base; unmatched junction nucleotides: 2. CDR3 size: 14 residues. Germline CDR1 MNHEY, CDR2 SVGAGI. The CDR3 region is CASSWTGKNTEAFF. In nucleotides, the CDR3 is TGTGCCAGCAGTTGGACAGGGAAGAACACTGAAGCTTTCTTT.

The V and J genes are TRBV6-6 and TRBJ1-5; D possibly corresponds to TRBD1 (6 bases). The CDR3 has 15 residues. CDR1 MNHNY and CDR2 SVGAGI come from the germline V gene (reference sequence). Deletions cut 6 bases from V and 5 bases from J, with 17 bases between. In nucleotides, the CDR3 is TGTGCCAGCAGCCTCGGACAGCCGCTGGATCAGCCCCAGCATTTT. As protein: CASSLGQPLDQPQHF.

The genes are TRBV5-1 and TRBJ1-4, with 7 bases that match TRBD1. J was trimmed by 3 bases and V by 4 bases; bases with no gene match: 6. CDR1 and CDR2 (germline): SGHRS, YFSETQ. This CDR3 contains 15 residues. CDR3 amino acids: CASSLNGQANEKLFF. The CDR3, as DNA: TGCGCCAGCAGCCTGAACGGACAGGCTAATGAAAAACTGTTTTTT.